The 10 T cell receptor beta chains listed next were all sequenced from one sample in a study of post-analysis software for immune sequencing data. These TCRs' antigens remain unknown. General study points: A few TRBV segments were significantly more frequent in patients than in controls. TRBV5-6, TRBV5-1 and TRBV20-1 were among these segments.

The TCR beta cDNA libraries carried unique molecular identifiers. Each CDR3 protein gets one entry after TCRdb re-called the PCR reads with MiXCR. Counted here are approximately 400,000 distinct CDR3 sequences, less than 35% occurring once; the ten biggest clones make up about an eighth. Input material: blood. The receptors derive from a girl aged 10 to 17 with multiple sclerosis.

The chain recombines TRBV7-2 with TRBJ2-5; 11 positions match TRBD2. Germline CDR1 SGHTA, CDR2 FQGNSA. This CDR3 comprises 16 residues. The junction had 7 bases not matched to a gene; V was cut back by 2 bases and J by 5 bases. For the CDR3, the DNA is TGTGCCAGCAGCTTACTAGCGGGAGGAGTAGGTGAGACCCAGTACTTC. Protein sequence: CASSLLAGGVGETQYF. The full variable domain, rest sourced from reference TRBV7-2 and TRBJ2-5, is GAGVSQSPSNKVTEKGKDVELRCDPISGHTALYWYRQSLGQGLEFLIYFQGNSAPDKSGLPSDRFSAERTGGSVSTLTIQRTQQEDSAVYLCASSLLAGGVGETQYFGPGTRLLVL.

This clonotype was observed a handful of times. The chain carries TRBV20-1 and TRBJ2-5; D is uncertain. The V end was cut by 0 bases, the J end by 2 bases, with 7 bases between. Germline V gene lookup returns CDR1 DFQATT and CDR2 SNEGSKA (reference sequence). The CDR3 loop spans 13 amino acids. The CDR3 DNA is TGCAGTGCTAGAGATGCAGGTCAAGAGACCCAGTACTTC. It encodes CSARDAGQETQYF.

This clonotype was counted a few times. The chain joins TRBV6-6 to TRBJ2-5; 13 bases agree with TRBD2. The V and J ends lost 2 bases and 2 bases, in that order; junction bases with no gene match: 2. The germline V gene has CDR1 MNHNY and CDR2 SVGAGI (reference sequence). The CDR3 is 16 residues long. CDR3 loop: CASSYVGLAGQETQYF. In DNA, the CDR3 is TGTGCCAGCAGTTACGTGGGACTAGCGGGACAAGAGACCCAGTACTTC.

This clonotype was counted many times. The chain recombines TRBV12-3 or TRBV12-4 with TRBJ2-7, with TRBD1 matching over 8 bases. This CDR3 comprises 14 residues. V lost 4 bases, J lost 0 bases, and 2 bases stayed unmatched. The CDR3, as DNA: TGTGCCAGCAGTTCGGGACAGGCCTCCTACGAGCAGTACTTC. This sequence encodes CASSSGQASYEQYF.

This clonotype was observed a handful of times. The CDR3: CSVEAPGEVYEQYF. CDR3 nucleotides: TGCAGCGTTGAAGCCCCGGGGGAGGTCTACGAGCAGTACTTC. The chain uses TRBV29-1 and TRBJ2-7, with TRBD2 as a possible D gene (6 bases). This CDR3 is 14 amino acids long. V lost 1 base and J 3 bases, leaving 13 bases between the germline ends. Germline V gene data show CDR1 as SQVTM and CDR2 as ANQGSEA.

This clonotype has only a few counts. This chain connects TRBV5-1 to TRBJ2-5; no firm D call. Germline V gives CDR1 SGHRS, CDR2 YFSETQ. This CDR3 region has 15 residues. V shed 4 bases and J shed 5 bases, with 18 bases lying between them. As DNA, the CDR3 is TGCGCCAGCAGCCAACCTGAGGTAGATAAGGAGACCCAGTACTTC. Its translation is CASSQPEVDKETQYF.

The chain links TRBV3-1 to TRBJ2-3, with TRBD2 matching 10 bases. The germline CDR1 and CDR2 sequences are LGHDT and YNNKEL (reference sequence). With V trimmed by 4 bases and J by 6 bases, 7 bases remained unmatched. This CDR3 has 15 amino acids. The CDR3 DNA reads as TGTGCCAGCAGCCGAGGGGCTAGCGGGGGTGATACGCAGTATTTT. It codes for CASSRGASGGDTQYF.

The CDR3 sequence: CASSGTEGEKLFF. CDR3 DNA: TGTGCCAGTTCCGGGACCGAGGGGGAAAAACTGTTTTTT. The V and J genes are TRBV12-3 or TRBV12-4 and TRBJ1-4; D is possibly TRBD1 (5 bases). The CDR3 extends over 13 amino acids. Trimming stripped 9 bases from V and 8 bases from J, with 16 bases between.

The J gene is TRBJ2-5, the V gene TRBV18, with D perhaps assigned TRBD1 or TRBD2 (5 bases each). Trimming took off 5 bases at V and 11 bases at J, with 15 bases between the two ends. Germline loops: CDR1 KGHSH, CDR2 LQKENI. The length of the CDR3 is 12 residues. CDR3 coding DNA: TGTGCCAGCTCAGGGGCCGGCTCGGGGCAGTACTTC. It translates to CASSGAGSGQYF. Drawing the rest from reference TRBV18 and TRBJ2-5, the complete variable domain is NAGVMQNPRHLVRRRGQEARLRCSPMKGHSHVYWYRQLPEEGLKFMVYLQKENIIDESGMPKERFSAEFPKEGPSILRIQQVVRGDSAAYFCASSGAGSGQYFGPGTRLLVL.

As for this clonotype: Given a much more abundant clone one base away, this may be a read error. The V gene is TRBV5-1, the J gene TRBJ2-5; D is possibly TRBD1 or TRBD2 (5 bases each). The germline CDR1 and CDR2 sequences are SGHRS and YFSETQ. The CDR3 is made up of 13 amino acids. Trimming removed 4 bases at V and 1 base at J, with 8 bases between. CDR3 nucleotide sequence: TGCGCCAGCAGCCGGGACGTCCAAGAGACCCAGTACTTC. This sequence encodes CASSRDVQETQYF.